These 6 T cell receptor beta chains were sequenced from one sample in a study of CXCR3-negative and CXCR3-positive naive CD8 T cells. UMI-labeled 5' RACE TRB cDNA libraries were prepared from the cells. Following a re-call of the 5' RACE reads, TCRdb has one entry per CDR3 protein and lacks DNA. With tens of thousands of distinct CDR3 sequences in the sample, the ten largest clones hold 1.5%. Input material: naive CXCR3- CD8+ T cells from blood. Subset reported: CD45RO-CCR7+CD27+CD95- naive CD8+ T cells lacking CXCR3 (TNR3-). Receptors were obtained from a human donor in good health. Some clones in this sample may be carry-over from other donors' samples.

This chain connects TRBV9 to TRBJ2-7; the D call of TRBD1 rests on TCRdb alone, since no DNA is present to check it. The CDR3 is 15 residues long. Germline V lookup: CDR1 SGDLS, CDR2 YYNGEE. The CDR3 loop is CASSDGPRDTYEQYF.

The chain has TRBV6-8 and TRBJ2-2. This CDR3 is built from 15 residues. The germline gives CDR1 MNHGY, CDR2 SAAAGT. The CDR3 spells CASSYSRDRGGELFF.

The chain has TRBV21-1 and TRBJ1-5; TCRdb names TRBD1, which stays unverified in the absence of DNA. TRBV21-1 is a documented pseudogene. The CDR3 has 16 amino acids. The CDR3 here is CASSPRDRGQDQPQHF.

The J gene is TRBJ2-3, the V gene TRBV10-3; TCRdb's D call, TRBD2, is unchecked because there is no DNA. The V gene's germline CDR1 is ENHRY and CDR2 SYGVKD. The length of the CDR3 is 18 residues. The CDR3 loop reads CAISESRGLAGDTDTQYF.

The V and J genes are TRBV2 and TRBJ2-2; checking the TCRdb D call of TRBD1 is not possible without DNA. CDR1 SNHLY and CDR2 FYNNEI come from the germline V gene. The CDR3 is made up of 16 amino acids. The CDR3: CASSDRQGIYAGELFF.

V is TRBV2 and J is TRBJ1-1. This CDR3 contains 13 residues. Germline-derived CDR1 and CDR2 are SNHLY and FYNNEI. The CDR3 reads CASSEALLTEAFF.